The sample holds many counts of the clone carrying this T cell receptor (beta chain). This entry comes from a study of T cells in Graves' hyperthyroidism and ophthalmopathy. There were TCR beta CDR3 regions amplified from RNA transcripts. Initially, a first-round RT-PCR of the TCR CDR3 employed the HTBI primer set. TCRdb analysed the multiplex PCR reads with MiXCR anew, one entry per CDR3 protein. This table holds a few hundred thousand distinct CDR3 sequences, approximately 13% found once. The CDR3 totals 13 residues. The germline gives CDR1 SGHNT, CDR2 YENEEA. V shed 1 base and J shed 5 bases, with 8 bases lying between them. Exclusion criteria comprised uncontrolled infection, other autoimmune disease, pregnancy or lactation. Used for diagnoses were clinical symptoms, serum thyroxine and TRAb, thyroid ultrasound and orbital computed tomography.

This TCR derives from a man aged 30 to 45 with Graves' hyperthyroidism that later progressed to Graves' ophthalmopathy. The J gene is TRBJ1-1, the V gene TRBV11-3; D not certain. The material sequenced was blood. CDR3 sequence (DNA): TGTGCCAGCAGCTTAGTTAGCGGGACTGAAGCTTTCTTT. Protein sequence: CASSLVSGTEAFF. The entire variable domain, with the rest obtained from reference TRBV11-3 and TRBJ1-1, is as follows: EAGVVQSPRYKIIEKKQPVAFWCNPISGHNTLYWYLQNLGQGPELLIRYENEEAVDDSQLPKDRFSAERLKGVDSTLKIQPAELGDSAVYLCASSLVSGTEAFFGQGTRLTVV.